The 9 T cell receptor beta chains listed next were all sequenced from one sample in a study of cytomegalovirus exposure and HLA in healthy donors (dated by TCRdb to about 2017). To prepare the library, the immunoSEQ multiplex PCR assay was applied. For the multiplex PCR, a mixture combining 60 forward primers for TCR Vbeta segments and 13 reverse primers for TCR Jbeta segments was used. The table was pulled from immuneACCESS by TCRdb, which kept in-frame rearrangements only. Such tables lose some clones; where checked, under half of the loss comes from unresolved V genes, and the rest has no known cause. Across this sample there are approximately 100,000 clones, with approximately 76% seen only once. The top ten clonotypes cover about 5% of the sample. Specimen: PBMCs. All receptors derive from a young woman in good health and CMV-seropositive.

CDR3 amino acids: CASSRVASGAGTDTQYF. Written as DNA, the CDR3 is TGTGCCAGCAGCCGAGTGGCGTCAGGGGCTGGAACAGATACGCAGTATTTT. This chain links TRBV7-6 with TRBJ2-3; D possibly corresponds to TRBD1 (6 bases). The CDR3 spans 17 residues. Trimming stripped 5 bases from V and 3 bases from J, with 21 bases between. Germline assignment: CDR1 SGHVS and CDR2 FNYEAQ.

This sequence joins TRBV6-1 and TRBJ2-7; TRBD2 might be the D (6 bases). V gave up 1 base and J gave up 2 bases, with 12 bases separating them. The CDR3 runs to 15 residues. CDR1 is MNHNS, CDR2 SASEGT, per germline. The chain's CDR3 is CASSEEGGGTYEQYF. In nucleotides, the CDR3 is TGTGCCAGCAGTGAAGAGGGAGGCGGGACCTACGAGCAGTACTTC.

This clone appeared once. The CDR3 sequence: CASGARDYSNQPQHF. CDR3 coding DNA: TGTGCCAGCGGGGCCAGAGATTATAGCAATCAGCCCCAGCATTTT. The V gene is TRBV28, the J gene TRBJ1-5, with a tentative D call TRBD1 (5 bases). CDR3 length: 15 residues. Germline lookup yields CDR1 MDHEN and CDR2 SYDVKM. V was trimmed by 8 bases and J by 0 bases, leaving 14 bases between them.

J is TRBJ1-1 and V is TRBV2; D may be TRBD1 (5 bases). V was shortened by 6 bases and J by 1 base, with 12 bases between the two germline ends. Germline CDR1 reads SNHLY; CDR2 reads FYNNEI. The CDR3 consists of 14 residues. CDR3 in amino acids: CASSATGQNTEAFF. The CDR3 DNA reads TGTGCCAGCAGCGCTACAGGCCAGAACACTGAAGCTTTCTTT.

V usage is TRBV18 and J usage is TRBJ1-3; D is unresolved. Germline assignment: CDR1 KGHSH and CDR2 LQKENI. The CDR3 has 11 residues. V lost 6 bases to trimming and J lost 8 bases, with 8 bases between them. CDR3 residues: CASSAVDTIYF. The CDR3 DNA reads TGTGCCAGCTCGGCTGTGGACACCATATATTTT.

J is TRBJ1-3 and V is TRBV19; 9 bases agree with TRBD1. Trimming cost V 1 base and J 1 base; bases outside gene matches: 2. Germline V gives CDR1 LNHDA, CDR2 SQIVND (reference sequence). The length of the CDR3 is 16 residues. The CDR3 DNA reads as TGTGCCAGTAGTATAGCCGGGACAGGGTCTGGAAACACCATATATTTT. This gives the protein CASSIAGTGSGNTIYF.

In DNA form, the CDR3 reads TGTGCCAGCAGTTTAAGTCTGGCAAACTACGAGCAGTACTTC. As protein: CASSLSLANYEQYF. The gene calls are TRBV27 and TRBJ2-7; no definite D call. Trimming stripped 2 bases from V and 3 bases from J, with 11 bases between. The CDR3 length is 14 residues. Germline V CDR1 and CDR2: MNHEY, SMNVEV (reference sequence).

There are a few counts of this clone. The chain links TRBV12-2 to TRBJ1-4; TRBD1 is the table's D call, not checked against the DNA. TRBV12-2 is an annotated pseudogene. The CDR3 spans 21 residues. CDR3 DNA: TGTGCAAGTCGCCCCGATGTCGGGTACAGGCCGGCCGGAACTCACAGTGAAAAACTGTTTTTT. Protein product: CASRPDVGYRPAGTHSEKLFF.

This chain joins TRBV5-1 and TRBJ2-5; D possibly corresponds to TRBD1 (5 bases). In germline, CDR1 is SGHRS, CDR2 YFSETQ. V lost 0 bases, J lost 2 bases, and 14 bases lay in between. The CDR3 extends over 16 amino acids. CDR3 bases: TGCGCCAGCAGCTTGGGTTGGCAGGGTGGACAAGAGACCCAGTACTTC. Translation: CASSLGWQGGQETQYF. Based on the CDR3 plus reference TRBV5-1 and TRBJ2-5, the full variable domain is KAGVTQTPRYLIKTRGQQVTLSCSPISGHRSVSWYQQTPGQGLQFLFEYFSETQRNKGNFPGRFSGRQFSNSRSEMNVSTLELGDSALYLCASSLGWQGGQETQYFGPGTRLLVL.